A single T cell receptor beta chain is shown here with its context. CDR1 is LNHDA, CDR2 SQIVND, per germline (reference sequence). The CDR3 totals 13 residues. Trimming removed 4 bases at V and 0 bases at J, with 4 bases between. The data were obtained in a study of blood T cell repertoires in COVID-19. Profiling relied on immunoSEQ multiplex PCR, and the TCRdb table lists in-frame clones only, not all of them. Of roughly 280,000 clones detected, less than 90% appear once; the ten largest clones hold around 3%. V gene TRBV19 combines with J gene TRBJ1-5; no clear D gene. The receptor was derived from a woman aged 45-59 years who had recovered from COVID-19. Specimen: PBMCs or T cells enriched from blood (not recorded which). The CDR3 is CASSKASNQPQHF. The CDR3 nucleotides are TGTGCCAGTAGTAAAGCTAGCAATCAGCCCCAGCATTTT.